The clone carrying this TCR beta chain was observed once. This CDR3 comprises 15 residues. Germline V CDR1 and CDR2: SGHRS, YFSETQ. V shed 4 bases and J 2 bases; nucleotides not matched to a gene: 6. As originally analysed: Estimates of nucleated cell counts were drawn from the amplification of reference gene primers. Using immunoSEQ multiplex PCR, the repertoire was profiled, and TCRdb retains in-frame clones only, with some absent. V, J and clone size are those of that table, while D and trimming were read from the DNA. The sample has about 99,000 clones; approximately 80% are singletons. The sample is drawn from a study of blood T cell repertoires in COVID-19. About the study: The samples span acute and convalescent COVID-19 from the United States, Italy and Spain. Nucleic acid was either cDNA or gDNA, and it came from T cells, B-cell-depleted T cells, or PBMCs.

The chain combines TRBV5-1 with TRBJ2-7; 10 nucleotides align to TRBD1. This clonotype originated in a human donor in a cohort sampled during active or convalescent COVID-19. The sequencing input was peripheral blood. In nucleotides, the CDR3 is TGCGCCAGCAGCGCGATCGGGACAGGGGCCTACGAGCAGTACTTC. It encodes CASSAIGTGAYEQYF.